This T cell receptor (beta chain) was identified during a study of blood T cells in healthy people across ages. Looking at the study overall: In model experiments, template switching was able to capture about one barcoded beta molecule for every two T cells that were present.

The use of a sample-barcoded 5' primer and a J-beta primer mix characterized a second PCR of roughly 6 to 11 cycles. TCRdb re-called the 5' RACE reads with MiXCR, one entry per CDR3 protein. The sample lists hundreds of thousands of distinct CDR3 sequences, 32% seen once, with about 16% in the top ten. This clonotype showed up many times. The CDR3 is 14 residues long. V dropped 2 bases and J dropped 4 bases, with 11 bases sitting between them. The TCR originated in a woman of 80 years or more in good health. The sequenced material came from blood. This sequence joins TRBV12-3 or TRBV12-4 and TRBJ1-1; perhaps TRBD1 as D (5 bases). CDR3 loop: CASSLQGLGTEAFF. The CDR3 nucleotides read TGTGCCAGCAGTTTACAGGGATTGGGCACTGAAGCTTTCTTT.